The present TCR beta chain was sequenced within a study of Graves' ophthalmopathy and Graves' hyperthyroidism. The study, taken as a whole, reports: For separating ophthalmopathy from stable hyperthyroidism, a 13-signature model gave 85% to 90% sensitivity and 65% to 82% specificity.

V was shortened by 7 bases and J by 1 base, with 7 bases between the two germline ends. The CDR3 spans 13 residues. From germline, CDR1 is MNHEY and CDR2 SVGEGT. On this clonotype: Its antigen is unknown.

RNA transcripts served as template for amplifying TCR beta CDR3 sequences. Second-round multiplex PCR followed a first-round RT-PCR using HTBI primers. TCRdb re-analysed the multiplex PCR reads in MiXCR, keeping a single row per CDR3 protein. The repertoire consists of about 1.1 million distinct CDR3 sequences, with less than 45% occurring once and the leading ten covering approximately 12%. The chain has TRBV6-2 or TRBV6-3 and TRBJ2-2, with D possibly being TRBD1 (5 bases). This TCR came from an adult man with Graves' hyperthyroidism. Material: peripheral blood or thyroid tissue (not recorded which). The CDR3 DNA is TGTGCCAGCAAAGGGGTGAACACCGGGGAGCTGTTTTTT. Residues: CASKGVNTGELFF.